The 6 T cell receptor beta chains given below trace back to one sample, sequenced in a study of long-term antiretroviral therapy in people with HIV. Researchers report immunoSEQ v3.0 was run at survey level. The repertoire was sequenced with immunoSEQ multiplex PCR; TCRdb's copy has only in-frame clones and lacks some. The sample yields roughly 45,000 clones, around 84% seen once. Sample: unsorted PBMCs, taken 0.8 years after starting antiretroviral therapy. The origin of the receptors is a woman aged 18-35 years with HIV.

This clone has a handful of counts. J is TRBJ2-7 and V is TRBV7-2; no definite D call. Germline V lookup: CDR1 SGHTA, CDR2 FQGNSA. There are 14 residues in the CDR3. The germline V and J ends were trimmed by 1 base and 3 bases, with 10 bases remaining between them. CDR3 protein: CASSLVGLFYEQYF. For the CDR3, the DNA is TGTGCCAGCAGCTTAGTAGGGCTATTCTACGAGCAGTACTTC.

J is TRBJ1-5 and V is TRBV18; a weak D match, TRBD1 (5 bases). Between the trimmed V and J ends, which lost 6 bases and 15 bases, there was a span of 21 bases. Germline CDR1 and CDR2: KGHSH and LQKENI. CDR3 length equals 13 residues. The chain's CDR3 is CASSDFSGGGSHF. The CDR3 coding sequence is TGTGCCAGCTCCGATTTTTCGGGCGGGGGGTCGCATTTT.

The chain carries TRBV6-1 and TRBJ1-2; 8 bases are a match to TRBD1. V lost 4 bases, J lost 1 base, and 2 bases stayed unmatched. CDR1 is MNHNS and CDR2 is SASEGT in the germline V gene. This CDR3 region has 14 residues. CDR3 nucleotides: TGTGCCAGCAGTGGGACAGGGTATAACTATGGCTACACCTTC. It translates to CASSGTGYNYGYTF.

V and J are TRBV5-4 and TRBJ2-7, with 10 bases aligning to TRBD1. The CDR3 runs to 16 residues. V was pared by 5 bases and J by 3 bases, with 11 bases of the junction left unmatched. Per germline, CDR1 SGHNT and CDR2 YYREEE (reference sequence). The CDR3 region has the DNA TGTGCCAGCAGGACGACCGGGACAGGGGACATCTACGAGCAGTACTTC. Its translation is CASRTTGTGDIYEQYF.

V and J are TRBV27 and TRBJ2-5, with D perhaps matching TRBD1 or TRBD2 (6 bases each). The CDR3 has 13 residues. Trimming removed 8 bases from V and 5 bases from J, with 15 bases in between. Germline values: CDR1 MNHEY, CDR2 SMNVEV (reference sequence). This CDR3 is CASGPGGGETQYF. The CDR3 DNA follows: TGTGCCAGCGGACCCGGGGGCGGGGAGACCCAGTACTTC.

The V call is TRBV5-4, the J call TRBJ2-1, with 9 bases fitting TRBD2. Germline V lookup: CDR1 SGHNT, CDR2 YYREEE (reference sequence). V shed 4 bases, J shed 12 bases, and the junction held 14 bases outside the gene matches. The CDR3 totals 15 residues. Written as DNA, the CDR3 is TGTGCCAGCAGCCCGGATGGGACTAGCCTTCGGGGGCAGTTCTTC. Translated, it gives CASSPDGTSLRGQFF.